The 16 T cell receptor beta chains given below trace back to one sample, sequenced in a study of blood T cell repertoires in COVID-19. Repertoires were generated with immunoSEQ multiplex PCR, while TCRdb's copy carries only in-frame clones and drops some. Among 200,000 to 250,000 clones, roughly 86% were seen once, and the ten largest hold 2.5% to 3.5%. The sample consisted of peripheral blood. These receptors all stem from a woman aged 55-70 years with acute or convalescent COVID-19.

The chain combines TRBV18 with TRBJ2-2; D perhaps matches TRBD1 (5 bases). Germline loops: CDR1 KGHSH, CDR2 LQKENI. V was clipped by 4 bases and J by 5 bases, with 14 bases between them. The CDR3 contains 15 residues. This CDR3 is CASSRALSGTGELFF. CDR3 DNA sequence: TGTGCCAGCTCACGAGCACTATCAGGGACCGGGGAGCTGTTTTTT.

The genes are TRBV5-1 and TRBJ2-7; D is unresolved. Trimming pared 4 bases from V and 4 bases from J, leaving 21 bases between. The CDR3 runs to 16 residues. Germline V lookup: CDR1 SGHRS, CDR2 YFSETQ. CDR3 sequence (DNA): TGCGCCAGCAGCGGCCTCACCGGAGTTCTACCATACGAGCAGTACTTC. The encoded protein is CASSGLTGVLPYEQYF. Variable domain in full (rest from reference TRBV5-1 and TRBJ2-7): KAGVTQTPRYLIKTRGQQVTLSCSPISGHRSVSWYQQTPGQGLQFLFEYFSETQRNKGNFPGRFSGRQFSNSRSEMNVSTLELGDSALYLCASSGLTGVLPYEQYFGPGTRLTVT.

V is TRBV2 and J is TRBJ2-7, with TRBD1 matching 12 bases. V was pared by 6 bases and J by 4 bases, with 10 bases of the junction left unmatched. Germline assignment: CDR1 SNHLY and CDR2 FYNNEI. CDR3 length: 16 amino acids. Here the CDR3 reads CASRTGTGGFWYEQYF. In DNA, the CDR3 is TGTGCCAGCAGGACCGGGACAGGGGGCTTCTGGTACGAGCAGTACTTC.

The chain recombines TRBV5-1 with TRBJ1-2; possibly TRBD1 for D (6 bases). The CDR3 totals 15 residues. The germline gives CDR1 SGHRS, CDR2 YFSETQ. V lost 6 bases, J lost 3 bases, and 18 bases lay in between. The CDR3 DNA follows: TGCGCCAGCAATCGGGGGGCGTCTAAGGACTATGGCTACACCTTC. This sequence encodes CASNRGASKDYGYTF.

This clone occurred once. This sequence joins TRBV5-4 and TRBJ1-2; D unclear. This CDR3 is 15 amino acids long. In germline, CDR1 is SGHNT, CDR2 YYREEE (reference sequence). V was shortened by 5 bases and J by 5 bases, with 19 bases between the two germline ends. The CDR3 sequence: CASRVGLSSGYGYTF. CDR3 sequence (DNA): TGTGCCAGCAGGGTTGGACTGTCGAGCGGGTATGGCTACACCTTC.

The genes are TRBV19 and TRBJ2-7, with D tentatively TRBD2 (6 bases). In germline, CDR1 is LNHDA, CDR2 SQIVND (reference sequence). The V and J ends lost 7 bases and 0 bases respectively, with 13 bases between them. The CDR3 sequence is 14 residues long. In DNA form, the CDR3 reads TGTGCCAGTACCCCTCGGACTAACTCCTACGAGCAGTACTTC. Translated: CASTPRTNSYEQYF.

The rearrangement uses TRBV4-1 and TRBJ2-3; 8 bases fit TRBD2. There are 17 residues in the CDR3. CDR1 and CDR2 (germline): MGHRA, YSYEKL. The V gene end was trimmed by 0 bases and the J gene end by 1 base; junction bases not matched to a gene: 6. The CDR3 DNA follows: TGCGCCAGCAGCCAAGAGAGGGGACTAGTTCGCACAGATACGCAGTATTTT. It translates to CASSQERGLVRTDTQYF.

The CDR3 DNA is TGTGCCAGCAGTTACTCGCGCAGGATGAACACTGAAGCTTTCTTT. Protein: CASSYSRRMNTEAFF. The chain joins TRBV6-5 to TRBJ1-1; D call uncertain. The CDR3 runs 15 residues. Trimming removed 0 bases from V and 0 bases from J, with 8 bases in between. Germline-derived CDR1 and CDR2 are MNHEY and SVGAGI.

The V gene is TRBV19, the J gene TRBJ2-1, with a tentative D call TRBD2 (5 bases). Germline CDR1 and CDR2: LNHDA and SQIVND (reference sequence). V was shortened by 7 bases and J by 6 bases, with 13 bases between the two germline ends. This CDR3 spans 13 amino acids. The CDR3 DNA reads as TGTGCCAGTAATGCATGGGAGCGCAATGAGCAGTTCTTC. Its translation is CASNAWERNEQFF.

This chain uses TRBV19 with TRBJ2-1, with D possibly being TRBD2 (5 bases). Germline assignment: CDR1 LNHDA and CDR2 SQIVND (reference sequence). Trimming stripped 1 base from V and 4 bases from J, with 14 bases between. CDR3 size: 16 residues. Here the CDR3 reads CASSIGTDWIYNEQFF. CDR3 in DNA: TGTGCCAGTAGTATAGGAACGGACTGGATTTACAATGAGCAGTTCTTC.

J is TRBJ1-3 and V is TRBV5-1, with TRBD1 matching 7 bases. J gave up 0 bases and V 5 bases, and 2 bases lay outside the gene matches. The CDR3 spans 14 residues. Germline CDR1 is SGHRS and CDR2 is YFSETQ. As DNA, the CDR3 is TGCGCCAGCAGTGGGACAGACTCTGGAAACACCATATATTTT. Translating gives CASSGTDSGNTIYF.

This chain uses TRBV20-1 with TRBJ2-7; 7 nucleotides match TRBD2. J gave up 6 bases and V 2 bases, and 1 base lay outside the gene matches. This CDR3 is 11 amino acids long. Germline CDR1 and CDR2: DFQATT and SNEGSKA (reference sequence). CDR3 in DNA: TGCAGTGCTAGACGGGAGGTCGAGCAGTACTTC. Translated, it gives CSARREVEQYF.

This clone occurred once. This chain links TRBV2 with TRBJ1-5; the D gene is possibly TRBD1 (6 bases). CDR3 length: 14 residues. CDR1 is SNHLY and CDR2 is FYNNEI in the germline V gene. Trimming took off 8 bases at V and 9 bases at J, with 20 bases between the two ends. CDR3 sequence (DNA): TGTGCCAGCGAAACTACACAGGGAGTACCGCCCCAGCATTTT. Amino acids: CASETTQGVPPQHF.

This rearrangement joins TRBV2 to TRBJ2-5, with a weak D call TRBD2 (5 bases). V lost 6 bases and J 4 bases, leaving 15 bases between the germline ends. CDR1 and CDR2 (germline): SNHLY, FYNNEI. This CDR3 is built from 14 residues. CDR3 in DNA: TGTGCCAGCAGGGCCGAGGTAGGAGGAGAGACCCAGTACTTC. Residues: CASRAEVGGETQYF.

The J gene is TRBJ2-7, the V gene TRBV27; D might be TRBD2 (7 bases). This CDR3 region has 15 residues. V was cut by 1 base and J by 3 bases, with 13 bases left in between. Germline CDR1 reads MNHEY; CDR2 reads SMNVEV (reference sequence). CDR3 sequence reads: CASSLWGGGDYEQYF. The CDR3 nucleotides read TGTGCCAGCAGTTTATGGGGGGGCGGGGACTACGAGCAGTACTTC.

This clone has just one count. The chain uses TRBV15 and TRBJ1-2; D remains unclear. Trimming took 0 bases from V and 4 from J, leaving 6 bases between them. Germline V gives CDR1 LNHNV, CDR2 YYDKDF (reference sequence). The CDR3 sequence is 13 residues long. CDR3 nucleotides: TGTGCCACCAGCAGAGATGGCAGCTATGGCTACACCTTC. It codes for CATSRDGSYGYTF.